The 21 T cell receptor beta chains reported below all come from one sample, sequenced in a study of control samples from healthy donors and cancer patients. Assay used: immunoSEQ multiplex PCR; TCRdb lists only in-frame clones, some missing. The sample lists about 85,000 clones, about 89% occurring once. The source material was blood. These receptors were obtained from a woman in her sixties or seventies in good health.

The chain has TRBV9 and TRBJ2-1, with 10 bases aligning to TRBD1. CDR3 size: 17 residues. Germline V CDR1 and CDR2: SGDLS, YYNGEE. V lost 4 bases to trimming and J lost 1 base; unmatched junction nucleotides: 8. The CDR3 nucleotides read TGTGCCAGCAGCACCCGACAGGGGGCAGGGTCCTACAATGAGCAGTTCTTC. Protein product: CASSTRQGAGSYNEQFF.

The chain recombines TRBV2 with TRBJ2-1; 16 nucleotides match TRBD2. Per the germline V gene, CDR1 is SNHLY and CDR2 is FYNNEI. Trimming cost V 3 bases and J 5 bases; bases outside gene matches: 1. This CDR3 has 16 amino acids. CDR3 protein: CASSEGTSGRDNEQFF. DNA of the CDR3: TGTGCCAGCAGTGAGGGGACTAGCGGGAGGGACAATGAGCAGTTCTTC.

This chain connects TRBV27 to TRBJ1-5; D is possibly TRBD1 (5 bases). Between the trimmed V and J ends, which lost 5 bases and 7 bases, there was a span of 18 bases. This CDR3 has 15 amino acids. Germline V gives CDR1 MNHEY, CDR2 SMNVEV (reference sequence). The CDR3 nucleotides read TGTGCCAGCAGTCCCCCCGGACACCCAGGCCAGCCCCAGCATTTT. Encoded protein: CASSPPGHPGQPQHF.

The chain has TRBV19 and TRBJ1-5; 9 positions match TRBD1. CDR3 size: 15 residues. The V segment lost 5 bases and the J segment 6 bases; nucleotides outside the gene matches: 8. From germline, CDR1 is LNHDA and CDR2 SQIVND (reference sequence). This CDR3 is CASSPGTGRFQPQHF. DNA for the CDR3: TGTGCCAGTAGTCCGGGGACAGGGCGGTTTCAGCCCCAGCATTTT. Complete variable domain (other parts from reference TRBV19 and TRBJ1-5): DGGITQSPKYLFRKEGQNVTLSCEQNLNHDAMYWYRQDPGQGLRLIYYSQIVNDFQKGDIAEGYSVSREKKESFPLTVTSAQKNPTAFYLCASSPGTGRFQPQHFGDGTRLSIL.

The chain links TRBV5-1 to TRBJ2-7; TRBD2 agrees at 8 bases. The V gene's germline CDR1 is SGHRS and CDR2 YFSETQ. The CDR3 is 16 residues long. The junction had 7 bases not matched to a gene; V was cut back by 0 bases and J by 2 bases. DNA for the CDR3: TGCGCCAGCAGCTTGGCTGGAAGCGGGAGCGCCTACGAGCAGTACTTC. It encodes CASSLAGSGSAYEQYF.

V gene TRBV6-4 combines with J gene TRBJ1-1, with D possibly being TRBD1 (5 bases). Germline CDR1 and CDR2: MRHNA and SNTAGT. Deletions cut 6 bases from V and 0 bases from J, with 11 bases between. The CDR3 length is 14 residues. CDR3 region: CASRQDVMNTEAFF. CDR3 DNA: TGTGCCAGCAGACAGGATGTCATGAACACTGAAGCTTTCTTT.

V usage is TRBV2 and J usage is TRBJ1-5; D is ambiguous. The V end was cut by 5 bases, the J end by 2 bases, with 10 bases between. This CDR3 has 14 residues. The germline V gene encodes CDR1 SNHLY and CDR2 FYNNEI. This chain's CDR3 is CASSWTRGNQPQHF. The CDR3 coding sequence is TGTGCCAGCAGTTGGACGCGGGGCAATCAGCCCCAGCATTTT.

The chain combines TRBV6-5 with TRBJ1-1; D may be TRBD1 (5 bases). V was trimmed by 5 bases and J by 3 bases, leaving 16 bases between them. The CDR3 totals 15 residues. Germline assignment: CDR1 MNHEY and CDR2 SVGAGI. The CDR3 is CASSTGGGADTEAFF. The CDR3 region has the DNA TGTGCCAGCAGTACCGGGGGGGGAGCGGACACTGAAGCTTTCTTT.

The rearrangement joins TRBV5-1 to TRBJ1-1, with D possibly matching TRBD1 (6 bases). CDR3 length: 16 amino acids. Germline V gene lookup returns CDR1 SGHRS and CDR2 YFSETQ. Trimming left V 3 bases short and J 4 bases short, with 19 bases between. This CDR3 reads CASSSRQAGGPTEAFF. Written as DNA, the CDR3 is TGCGCCAGCAGCTCCCGTCAAGCCGGGGGGCCCACTGAAGCTTTCTTT.

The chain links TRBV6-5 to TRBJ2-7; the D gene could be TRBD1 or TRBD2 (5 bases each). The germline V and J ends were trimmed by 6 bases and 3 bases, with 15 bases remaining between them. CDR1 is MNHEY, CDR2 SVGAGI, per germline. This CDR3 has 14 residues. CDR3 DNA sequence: TGTGCCAGCAGGGCTCCTCGGGGCCACTACGAGCAGTACTTC. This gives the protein CASRAPRGHYEQYF.

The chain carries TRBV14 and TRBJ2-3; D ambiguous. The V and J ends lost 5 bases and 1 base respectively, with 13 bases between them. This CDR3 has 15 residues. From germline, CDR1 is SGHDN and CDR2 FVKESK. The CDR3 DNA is TGTGCCAGCAGCTTTCCCGGGTTGGGCACAGATACGCAGTATTTT. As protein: CASSFPGLGTDTQYF. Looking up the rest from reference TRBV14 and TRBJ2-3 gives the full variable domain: EAGVTQFPSHSVIEKGQTVTLRCDPISGHDNLYWYRRVMGKEIKFLLHFVKESKQDESGMPNNRFLAERTGGTYSTLKVQPAELEDSGVYFCASSFPGLGTDTQYFGPGTRLTVL.

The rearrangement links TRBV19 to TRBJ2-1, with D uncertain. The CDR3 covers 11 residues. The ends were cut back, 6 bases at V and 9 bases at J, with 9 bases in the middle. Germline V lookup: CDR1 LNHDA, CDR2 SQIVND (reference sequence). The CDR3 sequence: CASRTGTEQFF. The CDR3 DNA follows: TGTGCCAGTAGGACCGGCACTGAGCAGTTCTTC.

Written as DNA, the CDR3 is TGTGCCAGCAGCATTGAGGCTGGGACTGAAGCTTTCTTT. Protein sequence: CASSIEAGTEAFF. J is TRBJ1-1 and V is TRBV12-3 or TRBV12-4; D not certain. Trimming pared 6 bases from V and 5 bases from J, leaving 13 bases between. The CDR3 runs to 13 residues.

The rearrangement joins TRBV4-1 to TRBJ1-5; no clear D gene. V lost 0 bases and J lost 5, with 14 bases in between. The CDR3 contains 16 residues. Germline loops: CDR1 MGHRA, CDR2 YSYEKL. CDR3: CASSQDARYSDQPQHF. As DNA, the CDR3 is TGCGCCAGCAGCCAAGACGCCAGGTACAGCGATCAGCCCCAGCATTTT.

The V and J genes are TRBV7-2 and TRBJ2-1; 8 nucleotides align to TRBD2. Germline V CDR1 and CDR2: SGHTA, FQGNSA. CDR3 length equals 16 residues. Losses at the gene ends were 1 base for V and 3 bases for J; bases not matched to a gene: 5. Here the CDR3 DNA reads TGTGCCAGCAGCTTAGGGGGTGGGACTAGCTACAATGAGCAGTTCTTC. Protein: CASSLGGGTSYNEQFF. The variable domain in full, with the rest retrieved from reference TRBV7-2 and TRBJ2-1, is GAGVSQSPSNKVTEKGKDVELRCDPISGHTALYWYRQSLGQGLEFLIYFQGNSAPDKSGLPSDRFSAERTGGSVSTLTIQRTQQEDSAVYLCASSLGGGTSYNEQFFGPGTRLTVL.

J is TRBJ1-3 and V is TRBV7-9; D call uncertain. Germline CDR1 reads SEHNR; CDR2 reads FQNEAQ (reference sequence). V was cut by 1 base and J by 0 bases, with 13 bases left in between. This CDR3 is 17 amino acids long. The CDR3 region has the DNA TGTGCCAGCAGCTTAGTGGAGCCCCCTCTCTCTGGAAACACCATATATTTT. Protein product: CASSLVEPPLSGNTIYF.

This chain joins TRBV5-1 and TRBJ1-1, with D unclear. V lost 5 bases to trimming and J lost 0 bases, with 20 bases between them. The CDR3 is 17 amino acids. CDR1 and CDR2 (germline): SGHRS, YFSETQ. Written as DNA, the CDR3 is TGCGCCAGCAGAGGGAAGGCCGGGCCCCCCTTGAACACTGAAGCTTTCTTT. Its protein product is CASRGKAGPPLNTEAFF. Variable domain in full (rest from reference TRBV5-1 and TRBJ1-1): KAGVTQTPRYLIKTRGQQVTLSCSPISGHRSVSWYQQTPGQGLQFLFEYFSETQRNKGNFPGRFSGRQFSNSRSEMNVSTLELGDSALYLCASRGKAGPPLNTEAFFGQGTRLTVV.

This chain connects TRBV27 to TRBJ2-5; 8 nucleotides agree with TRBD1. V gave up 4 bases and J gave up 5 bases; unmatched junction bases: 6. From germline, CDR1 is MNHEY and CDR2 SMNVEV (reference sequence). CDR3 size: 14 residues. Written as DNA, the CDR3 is TGTGCCAGCAGTTACGGACAGGGTGGGGAGACCCAGTACTTC. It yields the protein CASSYGQGGETQYF.

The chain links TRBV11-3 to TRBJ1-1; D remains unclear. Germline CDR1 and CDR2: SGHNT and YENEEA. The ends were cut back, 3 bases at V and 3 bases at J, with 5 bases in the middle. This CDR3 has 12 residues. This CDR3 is CASSFDDTEAFF. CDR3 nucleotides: TGTGCCAGCAGCTTTGACGACACTGAAGCTTTCTTT.

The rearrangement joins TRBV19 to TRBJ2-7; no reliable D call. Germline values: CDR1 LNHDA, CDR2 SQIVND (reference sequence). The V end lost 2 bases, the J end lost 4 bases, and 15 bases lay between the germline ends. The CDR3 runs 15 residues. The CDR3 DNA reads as TGTGCCAGTAGTATACACGGAGAAGGGCCTTACGAGCAGTACTTC. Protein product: CASSIHGEGPYEQYF.

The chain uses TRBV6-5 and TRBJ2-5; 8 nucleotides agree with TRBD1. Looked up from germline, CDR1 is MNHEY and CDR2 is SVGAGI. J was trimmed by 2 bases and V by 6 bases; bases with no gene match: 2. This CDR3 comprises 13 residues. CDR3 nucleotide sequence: TGTGCCAGCAGCAGGGGGCCTCAAGAGACCCAGTACTTC. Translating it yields CASSRGPQETQYF.